This TCR beta chain was identified during a study of OX40 agonist ivuxolimab in advanced cancers. Study-wide background: Treatment received earlier with anti-PD-1, anti-PD-L1 or anti-CTLA-4 agents was allowed, and 40% had some.

Profiling relied on immunoSEQ multiplex PCR, and the TCRdb table lists in-frame clones only, not all of them. Of more than 9,000 clones in the sample, roughly 78% were seen once. This clone was detected a few times. Per the germline V gene, CDR1 is SGHVS and CDR2 is FQNEAQ. V was trimmed by 5 bases and J by 8 bases, leaving 16 bases between them. The CDR3 covers 14 residues. A history of autoimmune disease or systemic immunosuppression excluded patients. The receptor was isolated from an adult with an advanced solid tumor such as melanoma, head and neck, liver or kidney cancer. Source: CD4+ or CD8+ T cells sorted from blood, taken in a trial of the OX40 agonist ivuxolimab. This chain connects TRBV7-8 to TRBJ2-1; perhaps TRBD1 as D (5 bases). CDR3 in DNA: TGTGCCAGCAGCCCTAATGGCAGGGTCCATGAGCAGTTCTTC. Its translation is CASSPNGRVHEQFF.